This record concerns one T cell receptor (beta chain) sequence. Its specificity is not known. Clones were read by immunoSEQ multiplex PCR, and TCRdb kept only the in-frame ones, dropping some. Among about 56,000 clones listed, 65% to 90% were seen once. These data belong to a study of OX40 agonist ivuxolimab in advanced cancers. Regarding the study as a whole: Both blood CD4+ and CD8+ T cells showed clonal growth by week 6 at 0.1 to 3.0 mg/kg.

Samples were taken at baseline and on day 1 of cycles 4 and 7. This clonotype was obtained from an adult with an advanced solid tumor such as melanoma, head and neck, liver or kidney cancer. Sequencing was performed on CD4+ or CD8+ T cells sorted from blood, taken in a trial of the OX40 agonist ivuxolimab.

This CDR3 reads CASSLFRAIEQYF. The CDR3 DNA follows: TGTGCCAGCAGCTTATTTCGAGCAATCGAGCAGTACTTC. This chain joins TRBV11-2 and TRBJ2-7, with unresolved D. This CDR3 region has 13 residues. Germline CDR1 reads SGHAT; CDR2 reads FQNNGV. Trimming took 2 bases from V and 6 from J, leaving 11 bases between them.